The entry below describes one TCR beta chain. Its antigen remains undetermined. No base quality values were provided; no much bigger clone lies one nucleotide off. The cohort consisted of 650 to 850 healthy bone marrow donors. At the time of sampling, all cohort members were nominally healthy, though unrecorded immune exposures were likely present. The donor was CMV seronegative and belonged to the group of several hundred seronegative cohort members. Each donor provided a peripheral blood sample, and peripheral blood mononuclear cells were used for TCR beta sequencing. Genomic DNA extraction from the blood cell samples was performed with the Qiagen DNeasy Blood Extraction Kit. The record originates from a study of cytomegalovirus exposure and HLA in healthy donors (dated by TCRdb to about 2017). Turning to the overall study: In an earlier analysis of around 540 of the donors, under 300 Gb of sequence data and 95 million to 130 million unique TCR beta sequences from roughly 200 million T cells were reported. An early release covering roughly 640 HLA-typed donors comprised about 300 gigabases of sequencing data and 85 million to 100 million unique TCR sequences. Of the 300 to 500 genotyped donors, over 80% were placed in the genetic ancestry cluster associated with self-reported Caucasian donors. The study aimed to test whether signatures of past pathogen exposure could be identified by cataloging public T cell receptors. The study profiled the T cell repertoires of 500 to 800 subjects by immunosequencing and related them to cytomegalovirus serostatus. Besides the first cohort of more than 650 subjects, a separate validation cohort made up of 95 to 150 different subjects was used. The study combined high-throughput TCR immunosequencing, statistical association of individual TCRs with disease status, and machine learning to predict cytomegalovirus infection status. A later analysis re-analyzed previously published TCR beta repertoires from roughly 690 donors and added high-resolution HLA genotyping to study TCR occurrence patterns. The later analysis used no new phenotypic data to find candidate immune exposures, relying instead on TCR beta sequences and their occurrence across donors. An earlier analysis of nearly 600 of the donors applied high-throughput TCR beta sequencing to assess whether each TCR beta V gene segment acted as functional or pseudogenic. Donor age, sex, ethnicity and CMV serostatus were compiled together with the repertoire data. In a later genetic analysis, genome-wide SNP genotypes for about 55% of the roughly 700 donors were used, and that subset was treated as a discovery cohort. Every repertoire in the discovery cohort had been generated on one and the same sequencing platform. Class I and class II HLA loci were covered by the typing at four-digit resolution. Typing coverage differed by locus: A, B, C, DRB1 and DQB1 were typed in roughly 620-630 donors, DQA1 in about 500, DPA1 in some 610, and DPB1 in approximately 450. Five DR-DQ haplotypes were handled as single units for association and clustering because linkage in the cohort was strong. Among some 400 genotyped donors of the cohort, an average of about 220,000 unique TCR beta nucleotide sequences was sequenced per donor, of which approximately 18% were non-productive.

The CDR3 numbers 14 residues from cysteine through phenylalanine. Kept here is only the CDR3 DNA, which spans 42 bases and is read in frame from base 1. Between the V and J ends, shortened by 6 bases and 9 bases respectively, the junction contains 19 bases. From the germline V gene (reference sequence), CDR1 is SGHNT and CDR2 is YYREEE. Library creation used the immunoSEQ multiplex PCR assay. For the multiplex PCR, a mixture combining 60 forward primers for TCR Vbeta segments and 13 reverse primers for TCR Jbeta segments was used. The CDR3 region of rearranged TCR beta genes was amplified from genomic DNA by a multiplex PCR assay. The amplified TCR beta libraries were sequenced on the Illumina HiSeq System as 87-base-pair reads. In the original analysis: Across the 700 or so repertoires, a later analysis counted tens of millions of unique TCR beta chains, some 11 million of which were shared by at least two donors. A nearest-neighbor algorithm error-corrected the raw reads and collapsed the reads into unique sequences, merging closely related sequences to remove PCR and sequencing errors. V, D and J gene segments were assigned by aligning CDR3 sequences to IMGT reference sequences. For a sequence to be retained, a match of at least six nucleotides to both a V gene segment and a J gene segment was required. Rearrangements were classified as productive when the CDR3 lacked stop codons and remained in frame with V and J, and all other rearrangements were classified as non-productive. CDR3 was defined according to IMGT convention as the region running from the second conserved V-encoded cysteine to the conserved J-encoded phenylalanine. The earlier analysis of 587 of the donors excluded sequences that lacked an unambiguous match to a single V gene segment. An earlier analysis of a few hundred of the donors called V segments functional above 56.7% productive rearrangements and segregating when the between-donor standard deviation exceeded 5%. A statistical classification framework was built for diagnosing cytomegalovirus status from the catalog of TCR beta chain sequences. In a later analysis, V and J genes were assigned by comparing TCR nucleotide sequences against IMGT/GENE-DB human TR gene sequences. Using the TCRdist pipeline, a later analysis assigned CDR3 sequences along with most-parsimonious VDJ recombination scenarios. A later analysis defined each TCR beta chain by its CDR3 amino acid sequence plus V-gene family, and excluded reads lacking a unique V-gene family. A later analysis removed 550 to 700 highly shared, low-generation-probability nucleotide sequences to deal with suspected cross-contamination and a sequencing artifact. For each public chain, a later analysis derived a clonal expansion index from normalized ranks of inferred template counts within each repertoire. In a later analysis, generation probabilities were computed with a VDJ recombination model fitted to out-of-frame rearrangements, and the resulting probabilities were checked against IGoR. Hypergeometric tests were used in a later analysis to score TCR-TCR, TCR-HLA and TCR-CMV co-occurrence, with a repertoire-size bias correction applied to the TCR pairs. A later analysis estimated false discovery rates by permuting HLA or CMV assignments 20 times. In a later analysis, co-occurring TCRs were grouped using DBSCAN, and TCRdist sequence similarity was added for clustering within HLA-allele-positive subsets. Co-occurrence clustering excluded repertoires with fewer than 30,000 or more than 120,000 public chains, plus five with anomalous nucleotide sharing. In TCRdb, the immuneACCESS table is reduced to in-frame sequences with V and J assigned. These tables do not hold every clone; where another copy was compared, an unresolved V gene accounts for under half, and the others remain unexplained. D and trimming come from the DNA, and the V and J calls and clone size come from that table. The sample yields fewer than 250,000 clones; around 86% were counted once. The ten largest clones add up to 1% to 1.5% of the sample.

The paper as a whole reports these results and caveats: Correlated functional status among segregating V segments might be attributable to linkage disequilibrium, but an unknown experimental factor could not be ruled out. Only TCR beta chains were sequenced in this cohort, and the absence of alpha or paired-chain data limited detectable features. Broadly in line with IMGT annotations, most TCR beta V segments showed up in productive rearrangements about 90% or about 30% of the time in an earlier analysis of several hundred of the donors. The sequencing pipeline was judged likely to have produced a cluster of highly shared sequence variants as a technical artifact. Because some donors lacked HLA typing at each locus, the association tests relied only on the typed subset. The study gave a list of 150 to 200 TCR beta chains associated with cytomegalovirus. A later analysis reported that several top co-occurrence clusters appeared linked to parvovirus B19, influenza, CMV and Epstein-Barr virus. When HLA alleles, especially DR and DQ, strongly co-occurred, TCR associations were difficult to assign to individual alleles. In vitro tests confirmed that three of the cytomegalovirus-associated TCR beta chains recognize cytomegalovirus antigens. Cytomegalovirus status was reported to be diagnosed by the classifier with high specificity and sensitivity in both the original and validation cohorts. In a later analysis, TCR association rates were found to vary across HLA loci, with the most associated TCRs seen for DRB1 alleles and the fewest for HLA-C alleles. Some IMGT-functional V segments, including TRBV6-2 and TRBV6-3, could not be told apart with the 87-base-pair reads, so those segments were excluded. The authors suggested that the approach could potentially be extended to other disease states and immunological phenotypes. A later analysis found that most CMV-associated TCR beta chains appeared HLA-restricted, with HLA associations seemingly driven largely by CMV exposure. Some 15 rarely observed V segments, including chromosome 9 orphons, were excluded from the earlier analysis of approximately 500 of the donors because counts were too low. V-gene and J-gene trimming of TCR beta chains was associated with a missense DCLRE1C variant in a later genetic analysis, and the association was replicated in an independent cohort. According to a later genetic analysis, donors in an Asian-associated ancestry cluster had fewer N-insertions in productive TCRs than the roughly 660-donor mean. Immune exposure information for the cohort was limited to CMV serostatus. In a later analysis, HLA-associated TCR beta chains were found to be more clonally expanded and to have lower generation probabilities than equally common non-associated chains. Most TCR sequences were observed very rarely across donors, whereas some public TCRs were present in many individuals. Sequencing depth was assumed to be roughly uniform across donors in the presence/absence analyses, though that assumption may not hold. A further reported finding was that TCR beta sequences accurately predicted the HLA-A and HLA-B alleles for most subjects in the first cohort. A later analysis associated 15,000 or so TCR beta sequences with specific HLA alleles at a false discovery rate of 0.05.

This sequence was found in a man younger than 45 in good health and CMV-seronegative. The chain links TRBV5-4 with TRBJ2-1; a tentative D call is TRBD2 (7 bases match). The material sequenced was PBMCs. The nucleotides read TGTGCCAGCACCTTAGGGGGGGCCGAGAGTGAGCAGTTCTTC. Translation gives CASTLGGAESEQFF.